Below are 27 T cell receptor beta chains sequenced from a single sample in a study of T cell changes during pregnancy in multiple sclerosis. The method was immunoSEQ multiplex PCR; TCRdb's version includes in-frame clones alone and lacks a portion of them. The table has about 43,000 clones, more than 75% seen once. Sequenced input: PBMCs (not recorded whether the cells were cultured). The receptors originated from a female donor with multiple sclerosis, enrolled in a pregnancy study.

The chain links TRBV11-2 to TRBJ2-7; weak D call: TRBD2 (5 bases). The germline gives CDR1 SGHAT, CDR2 FQNNGV. CDR3 length equals 14 residues. The V end lost 1 base, the J end lost 10 bases, and 17 bases lay between the germline ends. The CDR3 DNA follows: TGTGCCAGCAGCTTAGTTGAGGACTCCGACCGTCAGTACTTC. Its protein is CASSLVEDSDRQYF.

The CDR3 sequence: CASSYSQGSPTDTQYF. As DNA, the CDR3 is TGTGCCAGCAGTTACTCGCAGGGGTCACCCACAGATACGCAGTATTTT. V gene TRBV6-5 combines with J gene TRBJ2-3, with D maybe TRBD1 (6 bases). The germline CDR1 and CDR2 sequences are MNHEY and SVGAGI. V gave up 0 bases and J gave up 2 bases, with 12 bases separating them. The CDR3 extends over 16 amino acids.

The CDR3 spells CASSPTGQGGEKLFF. Here the CDR3 DNA reads TGTGCCAGCAGCCCAACGGGACAGGGGGGCGAAAAACTGTTTTTT. The J gene is TRBJ1-4, the V gene TRBV7-2; 11 bases match TRBD1. With V trimmed by 5 bases and J by 8 bases, 7 bases remained unmatched. The germline V gene encodes CDR1 SGHTA and CDR2 FQGNSA. CDR3 length equals 15 residues.

The genes are TRBV5-4 and TRBJ2-2; D remains unclear. Germline V gives CDR1 SGHNT, CDR2 YYREEE (reference sequence). The V end was cut by 2 bases, the J end by 4 bases, with 12 bases between. The CDR3 loop spans 15 amino acids. CDR3 residues: CASSFVGYGTGELFF. The DNA for the CDR3 is TGTGCCAGCAGCTTTGTCGGGTATGGCACCGGGGAGCTGTTTTTT.

This chain joins TRBV10-3 and TRBJ1-5, with unresolved D. This CDR3 has 15 residues. CDR1 and CDR2 (germline): ENHRY, SYGVKD. The V gene lost 0 bases and the J gene lost 1 base, with 7 bases spanning the gap. CDR3 DNA: TGTGCCATCAGTGAGTCCCCGGGGAGCAATCAGCCCCAGCATTTT. This gives the protein CAISESPGSNQPQHF.

The chain combines TRBV4-3 with TRBJ2-7; TRBD1 matches at 11 bases. V lost 0 bases and J lost 3; bases outside the gene matches: 4. The CDR3 is 16 residues long. Looked up from germline, CDR1 is LGHNA and CDR2 is YSLEER. CDR3 protein: CASSQDPGTGGYEQYF. CDR3 bases: TGCGCCAGCAGCCAAGATCCCGGGACAGGGGGCTACGAGCAGTACTTC.

The rearrangement uses TRBV5-1 and TRBJ2-2; TRBD1 might be the D (6 bases). Germline V gene sequence: CDR1 SGHRS, CDR2 YFSETQ. Trimming took off 5 bases at V and 4 bases at J, with 15 bases between the two ends. CDR3 length: 15 amino acids. CDR3 coding DNA: TGCGCCAGCAGACAGGGCGGTACGTCCACCGGGGAGCTGTTTTTT. This gives the protein CASRQGGTSTGELFF. The full variable domain, rest sourced from reference TRBV5-1 and TRBJ2-2, is KAGVTQTPRYLIKTRGQQVTLSCSPISGHRSVSWYQQTPGQGLQFLFEYFSETQRNKGNFPGRFSGRQFSNSRSEMNVSTLELGDSALYLCASRQGGTSTGELFFGEGSRLTVL.

V usage is TRBV6-1 and J usage is TRBJ1-2; D might be TRBD1 (5 bases). The germline CDR1 and CDR2 sequences are MNHNS and SASEGT. CDR3 size: 14 residues. Trimming removed 3 bases at V and 0 bases at J, with 8 bases between. The CDR3 protein is CASSDDSSNYGYTF. DNA of the CDR3: TGTGCCAGCAGTGACGACAGTTCTAACTATGGCTACACCTTC.

This sequence joins TRBV5-1 and TRBJ1-5; TRBD1 matches 8 bases. This CDR3 contains 15 residues. Germline trimming cut 1 base from V and 5 bases from J; bases unmatched to any gene: 5. Germline CDR1 reads SGHRS; CDR2 reads YFSETQ. The CDR3 coding sequence is TGCGCCAGCAGCTTGTCCCTGACAGGGGATCAGCCCCAGCATTTT. It encodes CASSLSLTGDQPQHF.

This chain uses TRBV30 with TRBJ2-5; D is undetermined. V was shortened by 2 bases and J by 5 bases, with 18 bases between the two germline ends. The germline V gene encodes CDR1 GTSNPN and CDR2 SVGIG (reference sequence). The CDR3 is 15 amino acids. The CDR3: CAWSPPAIGSETQYF. As DNA, the CDR3 is TGTGCCTGGAGTCCCCCGGCCATCGGTTCGGAGACCCAGTACTTC.

The table lists this clone with a few counts. V and J are TRBV29-1 and TRBJ1-2; D unclear. This CDR3 is built from 11 residues. CDR1 and CDR2 from the germline V gene are SQVTM and ANQGSEA. Trimming took 1 base from V and 7 from J, leaving 7 bases between them. The CDR3 region is CSVEGYGGYTF. In nucleotides, the CDR3 is TGCAGCGTTGAAGGTTACGGTGGCTACACCTTC.

V is TRBV28 and J is TRBJ1-2; unclear D gene. Trimming pared 5 bases from V and 2 bases from J, leaving 6 bases between. The CDR3 has 12 amino acids. Germline lookup yields CDR1 MDHEN and CDR2 SYDVKM. The CDR3 coding sequence is TGTGCCAGCAGTCCTAGGAACTATGGCTACACCTTC. It specifies CASSPRNYGYTF.

The chain is built from TRBV5-1 and TRBJ2-1; D might be TRBD1 or TRBD2, each matching 5 bases. V was clipped by 3 bases and J by 4 bases, with 17 bases between them. Germline loops: CDR1 SGHRS, CDR2 YFSETQ. The CDR3 length is 16 residues. The CDR3 DNA reads as TGCGCCAGCAGCTCCGGACTCACAGGTACATACAATGAGCAGTTCTTC. Translation: CASSSGLTGTYNEQFF.

V usage is TRBV19 and J usage is TRBJ2-2, with D perhaps matching TRBD2 (6 bases). This CDR3 region has 15 residues. Germline V gene sequence: CDR1 LNHDA, CDR2 SQIVND (reference sequence). V lost 8 bases, J lost 0 bases, and 13 bases lay in between. CDR3 nucleotides: TGTGCCAGTTTCCCCGGGACTTCGAACACCGGGGAGCTGTTTTTT. This sequence encodes CASFPGTSNTGELFF.

This clone was seen a single time. The chain combines TRBV5-4 with TRBJ2-7; D is undetermined. This CDR3 spans 11 amino acids. The V end lost 3 bases, the J end lost 3 bases, and 4 bases lay between the germline ends. Germline V gives CDR1 SGHNT, CDR2 YYREEE (reference sequence). The CDR3 loop reads CASSSDYEQYF. DNA for the CDR3: TGTGCCAGCAGCTCCGACTACGAGCAGTACTTC.

This rearrangement joins TRBV2 to TRBJ2-2; 10 bases fit TRBD1. J was trimmed by 4 bases and V by 7 bases; bases with no gene match: 6. The CDR3 runs 15 residues. The germline gives CDR1 SNHLY, CDR2 FYNNEI. CDR3 region: CASTRQGAGTGELFF. CDR3 DNA: TGTGCCAGCACCAGACAGGGGGCAGGCACCGGGGAGCTGTTTTTT.

The chain joins TRBV29-1 to TRBJ1-2; possibly TRBD1 for D (5 bases). Germline CDR1 and CDR2: SQVTM and ANQGSEA. The CDR3 has 13 amino acids. V shed 7 bases and J shed 4 bases, with 16 bases lying between them. CDR3 DNA sequence: TGCAGCGGGGGCAAAGAAGGACTCTATGGCTACACCTTC. Translation: CSGGKEGLYGYTF.

This rearrangement joins TRBV10-3 to TRBJ1-1; 7 bases map to TRBD1. The CDR3 sequence is 14 residues long. Germline lookup yields CDR1 ENHRY and CDR2 SYGVKD. V gave up 7 bases and J gave up 0 bases; unmatched junction bases: 5. The CDR3 DNA reads TGTGCCATCAAACGACAGGGATTGAACACTGAAGCTTTCTTT. As protein: CAIKRQGLNTEAFF.

The J gene is TRBJ1-2, the V gene TRBV7-9, with 7 nucleotides matching TRBD1. CDR1 is SEHNR, CDR2 FQNEAQ, per germline (reference sequence). V was pared by 2 bases and J by 0 bases, with 3 bases of the junction left unmatched. CDR3 length: 15 residues. CDR3: CASSLLRGPNYGYTF. The DNA for the CDR3 is TGTGCCAGCAGCTTATTGAGGGGGCCTAACTATGGCTACACCTTC. The full variable domain, rest sourced from reference TRBV7-9 and TRBJ1-2, is DTGVSQNPRHKITKRGQNVTFRCDPISEHNRLYWYRQTLGQGPEFLTYFQNEAQLEKSRLLSDRFSAERPKGSFSTLEIQRTEQGDSAMYLCASSLLRGPNYGYTFGSGTRLTVV.

This chain connects TRBV27 to TRBJ1-2; 9 nucleotides align to TRBD1. The germline V gene encodes CDR1 MNHEY and CDR2 SMNVEV (reference sequence). This CDR3 has 17 residues. J lost 2 bases, V lost 6 bases, and 13 bases had no gene match. Here the CDR3 reads CASSGIPGQGINYGYTF. CDR3 DNA: TGTGCCAGCAGCGGAATCCCCGGACAGGGGATCAACTATGGCTACACCTTC.

The chain has TRBV7-3 and TRBJ1-1; no firm D call. In germline, CDR1 is SGHTA, CDR2 FQGTGA. The CDR3 is made up of 14 amino acids. With 5 bases removed from V and 5 bases from J, the gap between germline ends came to 15 bases. The CDR3 sequence: CASSQSHRGTEAFF. CDR3 DNA: TGTGCCAGCAGCCAATCGCATCGCGGTACTGAAGCTTTCTTT.

The J gene is TRBJ2-5, the V gene TRBV6-1; 8 bases align to TRBD2. The J call could be wrong; TRBJ2-7 is a better fit for the DNA end. CDR3 length: 13 amino acids. Germline V gene lookup returns CDR1 MNHNS and CDR2 SASEGT. The CDR3 nucleotides read TGTGCCAGCACGGGGGGGAGGAACTACGAGCAGTACTTC. As protein: CASTGGRNYEQYF.

The chain uses TRBV18 and TRBJ1-2; D is uncertain. This CDR3 contains 14 residues. Germline V gene lookup returns CDR1 KGHSH and CDR2 LQKENI. V was shortened by 3 bases and J by 3 bases, with 11 bases between the two germline ends. CDR3 DNA sequence: TGTGCCAGCTCACCCGAGGGTGGCGACTATGGCTACACCTTC. This codes for CASSPEGGDYGYTF.

This rearrangement joins TRBV6-5 to TRBJ1-2, with no clear D. The V gene lost 2 bases and the J gene lost 8 bases, with 12 bases spanning the gap. The CDR3 contains 13 residues. Germline lookup yields CDR1 MNHEY and CDR2 SVGAGI. The DNA for the CDR3 is TGTGCCAGCAGTTACCCGGAATCGGAAGGCTACACCTTC. Protein product: CASSYPESEGYTF.

The V call is TRBV19, the J call TRBJ1-5; no definite D call. CDR3 length: 17 residues. Trimming removed 2 bases from V and 7 bases from J, with 21 bases in between. Germline-derived CDR1 and CDR2 are LNHDA and SQIVND (reference sequence). CDR3 residues: CASSIMRGRTNDQPQHF. In DNA, the CDR3 is TGTGCCAGTAGTATAATGCGTGGCAGAACCAATGACCAGCCCCAGCATTTT. The full variable domain, rest sourced from reference TRBV19 and TRBJ1-5, is DGGITQSPKYLFRKEGQNVTLSCEQNLNHDAMYWYRQDPGQGLRLIYYSQIVNDFQKGDIAEGYSVSREKKESFPLTVTSAQKNPTAFYLCASSIMRGRTNDQPQHFGDGTRLSIL.

There are a few counts of this clone. This chain joins TRBV7-9 and TRBJ2-5; D remains ambiguous. Germline V gene lookup returns CDR1 SEHNR and CDR2 FQNEAQ (reference sequence). V was pared by 5 bases and J by 1 base, with 8 bases between. The CDR3 runs to 13 residues. The CDR3 loop reads CASSPPGQETQYF. The CDR3 bases are TGTGCCAGCAGCCCTCCAGGCCAAGAGACCCAGTACTTC.

This clone was found once. V and J are TRBV19 and TRBJ1-2; no reliable D call. Germline-derived CDR1 and CDR2 are LNHDA and SQIVND (reference sequence). V was pared by 5 bases and J by 8 bases, with 12 bases between. This CDR3 spans 12 amino acids. This CDR3 reads CASSPGFEGYTF. CDR3 in DNA: TGTGCCAGTAGTCCCGGATTCGAGGGCTACACCTTC.